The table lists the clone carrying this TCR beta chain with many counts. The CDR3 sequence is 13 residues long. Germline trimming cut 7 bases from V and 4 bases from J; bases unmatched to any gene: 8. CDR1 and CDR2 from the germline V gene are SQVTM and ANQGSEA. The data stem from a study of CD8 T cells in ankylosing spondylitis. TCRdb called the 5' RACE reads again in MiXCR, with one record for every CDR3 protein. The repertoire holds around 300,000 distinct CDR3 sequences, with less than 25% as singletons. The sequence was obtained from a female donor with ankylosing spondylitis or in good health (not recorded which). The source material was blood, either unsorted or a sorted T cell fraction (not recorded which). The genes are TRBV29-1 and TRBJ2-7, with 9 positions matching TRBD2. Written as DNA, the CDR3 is TGCAGCGCCGGAGGCGGGAGGGCTTACGAGCAGTACTTC. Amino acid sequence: CSAGGGRAYEQYF.